The subject of this entry is one TCR beta chain. Its antigen specificity is not known. It has no much larger one-base neighbor in the sample; base qualities were not kept. Donors were 30 to 45 systemically healthy Caucasian individuals from Russia aged roughly 6 to 90 years. Each donor gave 8 to 10 milliliters of peripheral blood, collected into EDTA-treated Vacutainer tubes. Ficoll-Paque density-gradient centrifugation was used to isolate PBMCs, with at least 7 million obtained per sample. Trizol reagent was used to extract total RNA from the PBMCs, yielding at least 5 micrograms per sample. The percentages of naive CD45RAhigh/CD27high T cells were determined by flow cytometry on a PBMC aliquot from every donor. The CDR3 sequence holds 14 residues, the cysteine and phenylalanine included. The entry retains the CDR3 DNA only, 42 bases that are in frame from base 1. Ends trimmed: V by 5 bases, J by 5 bases; bases unmatched to a gene: 7. CDR1 SEHNR and CDR2 FQNEAQ were looked up in the germline V gene (reference sequence).

Library preparation used 5' RACE. Reads for this sample came from an Illumina HiSeq 2500. A second 7 to 11 cycle PCR used a sample-barcoded 5' primer and a J-beta primer mix. A unique molecular identifier was introduced onto each TCR beta cDNA molecule by a template-switch 5' adaptor carrying 12 random nucleotides. At least 2.5 million CDR3-containing paired-end reads were obtained from each sample. First-strand cDNA synthesis was performed from all RNA using the Mint cDNA synthesis kit, with priming by a TRBC-specific oligonucleotide. All cDNA was treated with uracil-DNA glycosylase and then went through a first 18-cycle PCR with the universal primers M1SS and BC2_uni_R. Per the original workflow: For normalization, 1 million high-quality reads were randomly selected from each sample, with every read carrying a distinct molecular identifier. Instead of being binned into consensus sequences, reads that shared molecular identifiers were thrown out. MiTCR, set to a Q25 quality threshold and the strictest error-elimination algorithm, was used for CDR3 identification, clonotype clustering and error correction. Lower-bound total TCR beta diversity was estimated with a nonparametric unseen species model using Euler transformation. The raw public reads went through TCRdb reprocessing: fastp at Q25, MiXCR clone calling, in-frame beta chains kept. Rows are combined by CDR3 protein, so each entry shows the most common genes and DNA. TCRdb's processing, not the study's, gives the V and J calls here. This sample has 1.5 million to 2 million distinct CDR3 sequences in its table, and roughly 27% of those were observed once. Of the sample, less than 9.5% falls within the top ten clones.

The sample comes from a study of blood T cells in healthy people across ages (dated by TCRdb to between 2015 and 2016). Concerning the study at large: Template switching captured roughly one uniquely barcoded TCR beta cDNA molecule per two T cells in model experiments. To track age-related changes in TCR beta repertoire diversity, the study relied on deep sequencing normalized with unique cDNA molecular identifiers. To avoid experimental bias, donors of different ages were distributed randomly across sequencing lanes. Using the same blood draw, the study looked at two additional independent replicas of 1 million unique cDNA reads for two donors, one aged 18 to 30 and the other aged 80 or older. The donors were divided into four age groups: young (average approximately 17 years), middle-aged (under 40), aged (62) and long-lived (about 84).

General findings and caveats noted by the study authors: Bulk unsorted PBMC profiling prevented conclusive comparison of naive and antigen-experienced compartments. Because the CMV infection status of the donors was unknown, age-related changes in expanded clonotypes may potentially have been confounded. Estimates of total diversity based on one million sequenced T cells were regarded as lower bounds and as underestimates. A strong correlation was found between observed TCR beta diversity and the percentage of naive T cells measured by flow cytometry. Compared with the aged group, the long-lived group had more naive CD4+ T cells, fewer expanded clones and increased TCR diversity, a pattern suggesting age selection. Observed TCR beta diversity per million T cells fell roughly linearly with age, and a significant reduction was already apparent by age approximately 41.

The chain couples TRBV7-9 to TRBJ2-5; the junction holds 8 bases that match TRBD2. The TCR comes from a woman in her 30s in good health. The material sequenced was blood. The DNA sequence is as follows: TGTGCCAGCAGCCCAGCGGGAGTTAGGGAGACCCAGTACTTC. It specifies CASSPAGVRETQYF.